This T cell receptor beta chain was identified in a study of cytotoxic CD8 clonotypes in ibrutinib-treated CLL. Across the study: Ten to eleven relapsed/refractory, about 14 treatment-naive; 17 IGHV unmutated.

For TCR beta libraries, 1.5 to 2 micrograms of genomic DNA were obtained from cryopreserved PBMCs. After removal of 7 bases from V and 4 bases from J, the junction contained 3 bases not matched to a gene. Looked up from germline, CDR1 is MNHEY and CDR2 is SMNVEV (reference sequence). The CDR3 has 13 residues. This clone was counted ten times or more. The antigen is unknown. Broader study findings: Treatment left the uncommon public clonotypes either contracted or stable in frequency.

Deep sequencing aimed at 1 in 200,000 to 1 in 1 million T cells' resolution. Measured with immunoSEQ multiplex PCR; TCRdb has only the in-frame clones, and not every one. The table includes about 49,000 clones, roughly 50% detected once. V and J are TRBV27 and TRBJ2-1; 8 positions match TRBD2. The sample consisted of PBMCs, taken after 12 months of ibrutinib treatment. The TCR originated in a human donor with chronic lymphocytic leukemia. The CDR3 loop is CASNTSGYNEQFF. The CDR3 DNA reads as TGTGCCAGCAACACTAGCGGATACAATGAGCAGTTCTTC.